Following are 32 T cell receptor beta chains from one sample sequenced in a study of CXCR3-negative and CXCR3-positive naive CD8 T cells. Study-wide points: CXCR3-negative naive cells had less hydrophobic TRB CDR3s than did CXCR3-positive naive cells.

No cognate antigen is known for these TCRs. TRB cDNA libraries were made by UMI-labeled 5' RACE. Reanalyzing the 5' RACE reads, TCRdb keeps one entry per CDR3 protein, without DNA. The specimen's table records 50,000 to 70,000 distinct CDR3 sequences. The material sequenced was naive CXCR3+ CD8+ T cells from blood. The subset: CD45RO-CCR7+CD27+CD95- naive CD8+ T cells expressing CXCR3 (TNR3+). All receptors come from a human donor in good health. Some clones in this sample may be carry-over from other donors' samples.

This chain uses TRBV19 with TRBJ2-1. Germline V lookup: CDR1 LNHDA, CDR2 SQIVND (reference sequence). The CDR3 contains 13 residues. The CDR3: CASSYQCGNEQFF.

The V gene is TRBV4-3, the J gene TRBJ2-1. The germline V gene encodes CDR1 LGHNA and CDR2 YSLEER. This CDR3 spans 14 amino acids. CDR3 residues: CASSQDILGNEQFF.

V is TRBV7-3 and J is TRBJ1-2; TCRdb returns TRBD1, unconfirmable since there is no DNA. This CDR3 has 17 residues. Germline assignment: CDR1 SGHTA and CDR2 FQGTGA. CDR3 in amino acids: CASSPGTGVPDLYGYTF.

The rearrangement uses TRBV27 and TRBJ2-1; without DNA, the TCRdb call of TRBD1 cannot be checked. Germline V CDR1 and CDR2: MNHEY, SMNVEV (reference sequence). The CDR3 covers 13 residues. The CDR3 loop reads CASSRTGWNEQFF.

J is TRBJ2-7 and V is TRBV7-9; absent DNA, TCRdb's TRBD1 call cannot be checked. The germline V gene has CDR1 SEHNR and CDR2 FQNEAQ (reference sequence). This CDR3 contains 15 residues. The CDR3 sequence is CASSSRDKGPSEQYF.

This chain uses TRBV7-9 with TRBJ1-5. CDR1 is SEHNR, CDR2 FQNEAQ, per germline (reference sequence). CDR3 length: 11 residues. The CDR3 spells CASGENQPQHF.

CDR3 region: CASRPTSGAGELFF. The chain is built from TRBV7-3 and TRBJ2-2; the TRBD2 assignment by TCRdb is unverifiable without DNA. CDR3 length equals 14 residues. Germline CDR1 SGHTA, CDR2 FQGTGA.

The chain combines TRBV7-9 with TRBJ2-7; TCRdb selects TRBD1, and the lack of DNA leaves this call unchecked. This CDR3 is 15 amino acids long. Germline-derived CDR1 and CDR2 are SEHNR and FQNEAQ (reference sequence). CDR3 amino acids: CASSHSPTGSYEQYF. Using reference TRBV7-9 and TRBJ2-7 for the parts outside the CDR3, the full variable domain is DTGVSQNPRHKITKRGQNVTFRCDPISEHNRLYWYRQTLGQGPEFLTYFQNEAQLEKSRLLSDRFSAERPKGSFSTLEIQRTEQGDSAMYLCASSHSPTGSYEQYFGPGTRLTVT.

The rearrangement links TRBV28 to TRBJ1-5. This CDR3 is 14 amino acids long. In germline, CDR1 is MDHEN, CDR2 SYDVKM. The CDR3: CASTDSGGLRPQHF.

This rearrangement joins TRBV5-5 to TRBJ1-6. The germline V gene has CDR1 SGHKS and CDR2 YYEKEE (reference sequence). The CDR3 runs 17 residues. CDR3 sequence reads: CASSLTLRREAYSPLHF.

The V gene is TRBV20-1, the J gene TRBJ1-1; there is no DNA to check the TCRdb D call of TRBD1. This CDR3 comprises 18 residues. Germline CDR1 reads DFQATT; CDR2 reads SNEGSKA (reference sequence). CDR3 amino acids: CSARAPGQGPFVNTEAFF.

The chain links TRBV29-1 to TRBJ1-2. The V gene's germline CDR1 is SQVTM and CDR2 ANQGSEA. CDR3 length equals 11 residues. The CDR3 is CSVDGLYGYTF.

The gene calls are TRBV7-2 and TRBJ1-1; with no DNA, the TCRdb D assignment of TRBD1 cannot be verified. The CDR3 contains 15 residues. The V gene's germline CDR1 is SGHTA and CDR2 FQGNSA. This chain's CDR3 is CASSLVFGGNTEAFF.

This rearrangement joins TRBV10-3 to TRBJ2-2; TCRdb's D call of TRBD2 is untestable without DNA. From germline, CDR1 is ENHRY and CDR2 SYGVKD. The length of the CDR3 is 15 residues. This CDR3 is CAISEEGLGTGELFF.

The chain joins TRBV12-3 or TRBV12-4 to TRBJ2-7; no DNA is available, so the TRBD1 call from TCRdb remains unchecked. The CDR3 contains 13 residues. The CDR3 sequence is CASGPGEAYEQYF.

V gene TRBV28 combines with J gene TRBJ1-5; the TCRdb D gene call, TRBD1, has no DNA to confirm it. Germline CDR1 and CDR2: MDHEN and SYDVKM. The CDR3 runs 14 residues. The CDR3 spells CASSTTGGSQPQHF.

This rearrangement joins TRBV6-2 or TRBV6-3 to TRBJ2-1. CDR1 is MNHEY, CDR2 SVGEGT, per germline. The CDR3 is made up of 13 amino acids. CDR3 sequence: CASSYGVLNEQFF.

This chain connects TRBV27 to TRBJ2-7; TCRdb indicates TRBD2, and absent DNA this call remains unverified. The CDR3 length is 13 residues. Germline assignment: CDR1 MNHEY and CDR2 SMNVEV (reference sequence). The CDR3 region is CASRDFISYEQYF.

This rearrangement joins TRBV9 to TRBJ2-1; TCRdb's D call of TRBD1 is untestable without DNA. This CDR3 has 15 amino acids. Germline V gene lookup returns CDR1 SGDLS and CDR2 YYNGEE. CDR3 sequence reads: CASSDTGTVYNEQFF. Filled out from reference TRBV9 and TRBJ2-1, the complete variable domain reads DSGVTQTPKHLITATGQRVTLRCSPRSGDLSVYWYQQSLDQGLQFLIQYYNGEERAKGNILERFSAQQFPDLHSELNLSSLELGDSALYFCASSDTGTVYNEQFFGPGTRLTVL.

This rearrangement joins TRBV20-1 to TRBJ1-2; TCRdb lists TRBD1, though no DNA is available to test this call. CDR3 length equals 15 residues. Germline lookup yields CDR1 DFQATT and CDR2 SNEGSKA (reference sequence). The CDR3: CSARDRGQGDYGYTF.

CDR3 region: CASSPSTGFYGYTF. The V and J genes are TRBV27 and TRBJ1-2; there is no DNA to check the TCRdb D call of TRBD1. This CDR3 has 14 amino acids. Per the germline V gene, CDR1 is MNHEY and CDR2 is SMNVEV (reference sequence).

The CDR3: CAILDRSTDTQYF. J is TRBJ2-3 and V is TRBV10-3; the D gene TCRdb calls, TRBD1, cannot be checked with no DNA. The length of the CDR3 is 13 residues. Looked up from germline, CDR1 is ENHRY and CDR2 is SYGVKD.

V usage is TRBV7-3 and J usage is TRBJ2-1; there is no DNA to check the TCRdb D call of TRBD1. CDR1 is SGHTA, CDR2 FQGTGA, per germline. The CDR3 runs 15 residues. The CDR3 here is CASSVGQGWHNEQFF.

The chain employs TRBV11-2 and TRBJ2-3; TCRdb's D gene call, TRBD2, goes unchecked for lack of DNA. The CDR3 contains 16 residues. The germline CDR1 and CDR2 sequences are SGHAT and FQNNGV. The CDR3 loop reads CASSSLSPSGADTQYF.

The chain joins TRBV28 to TRBJ2-5; TCRdb indicates TRBD2, and absent DNA this call remains unverified. In germline, CDR1 is MDHEN, CDR2 SYDVKM. The CDR3 runs 17 residues. The CDR3 loop is CASNNPGTSGGAKTQYF.

This chain connects TRBV27 to TRBJ2-5. Looked up from germline, CDR1 is MNHEY and CDR2 is SMNVEV (reference sequence). This CDR3 contains 12 residues. CDR3 region: CASRLLGETQYF.

The chain has TRBV7-9 and TRBJ2-5; TCRdb designates TRBD1, a call that cannot be tested without DNA. Germline loops: CDR1 SEHNR, CDR2 FQNEAQ (reference sequence). The CDR3 runs to 13 residues. CDR3 sequence reads: CASSYPGQETQYF.

The chain joins TRBV6-2 or TRBV6-3 to TRBJ2-1; TCRdb outputs TRBD1, but without DNA this stays unchecked. The V gene's germline CDR1 is MNHEY and CDR2 SVGEGT. The CDR3 sequence is 16 residues long. This CDR3 is CASSYPDRDPYNEQFF.

This chain uses TRBV5-5 with TRBJ2-5; TCRdb designates TRBD2, a call that cannot be tested without DNA. The CDR3 has 16 amino acids. In germline, CDR1 is SGHKS, CDR2 YYEKEE (reference sequence). CDR3 amino acids: CASSLSAGGPGETQYF.

The rearrangement joins TRBV6-5 to TRBJ2-5; TCRdb designates TRBD2, a call that cannot be tested without DNA. The CDR3 contains 13 residues. Per the germline V gene, CDR1 is MNHEY and CDR2 is SVGAGI. CDR3 sequence: CASRGRRQETQYF.

This sequence joins TRBV29-1 and TRBJ2-2. The germline gives CDR1 SQVTM, CDR2 ANQGSEA. CDR3 length: 13 amino acids. The CDR3 region is CSVERENTGELFF.

CDR3 sequence reads: CASSVGGGVSEAFF. The V and J genes are TRBV7-3 and TRBJ1-1; TCRdb outputs TRBD1, but without DNA this stays unchecked. CDR1 is SGHTA, CDR2 FQGTGA, per germline. The CDR3 is 14 residues long.